This entry lists 23 T cell receptor beta chains sequenced from one sample in a study of T cell responses to AZD1222 COVID-19 vaccine. Assay: immunoSEQ multiplex PCR; the TCRdb copy retains only in-frame clones and omits some. The table records tens of thousands of clones, 90% of them present only once. Sequences were derived from peripheral blood, sampled on day 0 of AZD1222 vaccination. These receptors were collected from an adult in good health.

This clone was seen once. The gene calls are TRBV4-2 and TRBJ2-1, with 8 positions matching TRBD1. CDR3 length equals 15 residues. Losses at the gene ends were 4 bases for V and 7 bases for J; bases not matched to a gene: 9. Germline CDR1 LGHNA, CDR2 YNFKEQ. In nucleotides, the CDR3 is TGTGCCAGCAGCCCCGGACAGGGTCCTAAAAATGAGCAGTTCTTC. Protein sequence: CASSPGQGPKNEQFF.

The rearrangement joins TRBV5-5 to TRBJ1-5; TRBD1 aligns across 7 bases. Germline CDR1 and CDR2: SGHKS and YYEKEE (reference sequence). This CDR3 contains 17 residues. V gave up 4 bases and J gave up 0 bases; unmatched junction bases: 10. This CDR3 is CASSPGQPNYSNQPQHF. The CDR3 DNA follows: TGTGCCAGCAGCCCGGGACAGCCTAACTATAGCAATCAGCCCCAGCATTTT.

The chain employs TRBV7-8 and TRBJ1-2, with D uncertain. Germline-derived CDR1 and CDR2 are SGHVS and FQNEAQ. V was clipped by 4 bases and J by 7 bases, with 16 bases between them. The CDR3 runs to 14 residues. This chain's CDR3 is CASSSRTGWAGYTF. CDR3 DNA: TGTGCCAGCAGCTCGAGAACCGGCTGGGCTGGCTACACCTTC.

The rearrangement joins TRBV27 to TRBJ2-3, with 11 bases fitting TRBD2. CDR1 and CDR2 from the germline V gene are MNHEY and SMNVEV (reference sequence). This CDR3 spans 16 amino acids. V dropped 3 bases and J dropped 1; count of bases not matched to a gene: 3. The CDR3 DNA is TGTGCCAGCAGTTTCCCGACTAGCGGGGGCACAGATACGCAGTATTTT. This translates into CASSFPTSGGTDTQYF.

The rearrangement joins TRBV6-5 to TRBJ2-5; tentative D call: TRBD1 (8 bases). Germline lookup yields CDR1 MNHEY and CDR2 SVGAGI. CDR3 length: 13 amino acids. Between the trimmed V and J ends, which lost 10 bases and 2 bases, there was a span of 14 bases. The CDR3 region is CATLQGGQETQYF. Here the CDR3 DNA reads TGTGCCACCCTACAGGGGGGGCAAGAGACCCAGTACTTC.

The genes are TRBV7-8 and TRBJ2-3; D is uncertain. Trimming removed 3 bases from V and 2 bases from J, with 9 bases in between. Germline CDR1 SGHVS, CDR2 FQNEAQ. The CDR3 is made up of 14 amino acids. CDR3: CASSLDRTTDTQYF. In nucleotides, the CDR3 is TGTGCCAGCAGCTTGGATCGGACCACAGATACGCAGTATTTT.

In DNA form, the CDR3 reads TGTGCCAGCAGTACGGACAGTAACAATGAGCAGTTCTTC. Translation: CASSTDSNNEQFF. V gene TRBV6-4 combines with J gene TRBJ2-1; TRBD1 might be the D (6 bases). Per germline, CDR1 MRHNA and CDR2 SNTAGT. The CDR3 consists of 13 residues. The germline V and J ends were trimmed by 5 bases and 5 bases, with 10 bases remaining between them.

This chain uses TRBV4-3 with TRBJ1-2; 11 bases are shared with TRBD1. Germline V gene data show CDR1 as LGHNA and CDR2 as YSLEER. V trimming: 0 bases; J trimming: 4 bases; junction bases outside the gene matches: 1. This CDR3 has 15 amino acids. CDR3 sequence (DNA): TGCGCCAGCAGCCAAGAGGGACAGGGGGGCTATGGCTACACCTTC. Protein: CASSQEGQGGYGYTF.

DNA for the CDR3: TGCGCCAGCAGCCAAGTCTCGGGGGGGCAGGGAGGCTACACCTTC. Translating gives CASSQVSGGQGGYTF. The chain couples TRBV4-3 to TRBJ1-2; D is perhaps TRBD1 (6 bases). V lost 1 base and J lost 8, with 17 bases in between. CDR3 size: 15 residues. Per germline, CDR1 LGHNA and CDR2 YSLEER.

V and J are TRBV18 and TRBJ1-1, with D possibly being TRBD1 (6 bases). CDR3 length: 14 residues. Germline lookup yields CDR1 KGHSH and CDR2 LQKENI. The ends were cut back, 5 bases at V and 3 bases at J, with 13 bases in the middle. The CDR3 coding sequence is TGTGCCAGCTCAATATGGGGGGCGGACACTGAAGCTTTCTTT. Its protein is CASSIWGADTEAFF.

This clone was counted a single time. The chain employs TRBV6-2 or TRBV6-3 and TRBJ1-1; 7 bases map to TRBD1. After removal of 0 bases from V and 4 bases from J, the junction contained 5 bases not matched to a gene. This CDR3 region has 15 residues. Germline V gives CDR1 MNHEY, CDR2 SVGEGT. CDR3 loop: CASSYSARGTTEAFF. The CDR3 region has the DNA TGTGCCAGCAGTTACTCAGCCAGGGGGACCACTGAAGCTTTCTTT.

CDR3 nucleotides: TGTGCCATCAGCCCCCGGGACAGAAATTCACCCCTCCACTTT. This sequence encodes CAISPRDRNSPLHF. The J gene is TRBJ1-6, the V gene TRBV10-3; TRBD1 matches at 7 bases. Germline-derived CDR1 and CDR2 are ENHRY and SYGVKD. The CDR3 has 14 amino acids. The junction had 6 bases not matched to a gene; V was cut back by 6 bases and J by 7 bases.

This chain connects TRBV16 to TRBJ1-4, with 7 nucleotides matching TRBD1. V was clipped by 4 bases and J by 6 bases; unmatched bases: 11. The CDR3 has 16 amino acids. Germline values: CDR1 KGHSY, CDR2 FQNENV. The CDR3 bases are TGTGCCAGCAGCCCGAGCCCCGGGACAGTTTATGAAAAACTGTTTTTT. Translated: CASSPSPGTVYEKLFF.

The chain uses TRBV7-9 and TRBJ2-5; 13 bases map to TRBD2. CDR3 length: 16 residues. V lost 6 bases, J lost 1 base, and 5 bases stayed unmatched. Germline V gene data show CDR1 as SEHNR and CDR2 as FQNEAQ (reference sequence). The CDR3 sequence is CASRPGTSGTQETQYF. The CDR3 region has the DNA TGTGCCAGCAGGCCCGGGACTAGCGGGACCCAAGAGACCCAGTACTTC.

The genes are TRBV6-6 and TRBJ1-1; 7 bases are a match to TRBD1. The CDR3 is 16 residues long. The V gene end was trimmed by 2 bases and the J gene end by 4 bases; junction bases not matched to a gene: 10. Per the germline V gene, CDR1 is MNHNY and CDR2 is SVGAGI (reference sequence). The CDR3 is CASSYNPTTGITEAFF. The CDR3 nucleotides read TGTGCCAGCAGTTACAATCCTACGACAGGGATCACTGAAGCTTTCTTT.

The V call is TRBV4-1, the J call TRBJ1-1; 8 bases align to TRBD1. The CDR3 contains 16 residues. The V gene's germline CDR1 is MGHRA and CDR2 YSYEKL. Trimming cost V 4 bases and J 3 bases; bases outside gene matches: 10. The DNA for the CDR3 is TGCGCCAGCAGCCGCGCATCAGACAGGGGCGACACTGAAGCTTTCTTT. Translating it yields CASSRASDRGDTEAFF.

The chain joins TRBV28 to TRBJ1-3, with D perhaps TRBD1 (6 bases). CDR1 and CDR2 from the germline V gene are MDHEN and SYDVKM. The CDR3 has 20 residues. V gave up 6 bases and J gave up 0 bases, with 27 bases separating them. The CDR3 sequence: CASSPWGEGGATDSGNTIYF. In nucleotides, the CDR3 is TGTGCCAGCAGCCCATGGGGCGAAGGGGGGGCAACCGACTCTGGAAACACCATATATTTT.

The rearrangement joins TRBV19 to TRBJ1-1; 7 bases agree with TRBD1. Per the germline V gene, CDR1 is LNHDA and CDR2 is SQIVND (reference sequence). The CDR3 extends over 19 amino acids. V shed 8 bases, J shed 0 bases, and the junction held 21 bases outside the gene matches. The CDR3 is CASSEGETGRFLVNTEAFF. CDR3 DNA: TGTGCCAGTTCCGAGGGGGAGACAGGGCGGTTTCTTGTGAACACTGAAGCTTTCTTT.

The rearrangement joins TRBV7-9 to TRBJ2-7, with D uncertain. The CDR3 has 14 amino acids. Trimming left V 4 bases short and J 2 bases short, with 12 bases between. Germline loops: CDR1 SEHNR, CDR2 FQNEAQ (reference sequence). The CDR3 here is CASSSEAGTYEQYF. Here the CDR3 DNA reads TGTGCCAGCAGCTCCGAGGCAGGCACCTACGAGCAGTACTTC.

About this clone itself: The same CDR3 arises from other DNA sequences in this sample as well. This sequence joins TRBV5-1 and TRBJ1-5, with D perhaps matching TRBD1 (5 bases). Trimming shortened V by 0 bases and J by 5 bases, and 9 bases separated the two germline ends. The CDR3 extends over 14 amino acids. CDR1 and CDR2 (germline): SGHRS, YFSETQ. The CDR3 sequence: CASSLGQGHQPQHF. The CDR3 bases are TGCGCCAGCAGCTTGGGCCAGGGTCATCAGCCCCAGCATTTT.

V gene TRBV28 combines with J gene TRBJ1-6; TRBD1 aligns across 8 bases. CDR1 is MDHEN and CDR2 is SYDVKM in the germline V gene. This CDR3 is 16 amino acids long. The J segment lost 3 bases and the V segment lost 6 bases, leaving 7 bases of the junction unmatched. The CDR3 DNA follows: TGTGCCAGCAGACAAACAGGGGGACTCTATAATTCACCCCTCCACTTT. Encoded protein: CASRQTGGLYNSPLHF.

The chain uses TRBV5-1 and TRBJ2-7; 8 bases fit TRBD1. The J segment lost 0 bases and the V segment lost 7 bases, leaving 6 bases of the junction unmatched. This CDR3 contains 14 residues. Germline V gene lookup returns CDR1 SGHRS and CDR2 YFSETQ. The CDR3 DNA sequence: TGCGCCAGCGCCTGGACAGGGAACTCCTACGAGCAGTACTTC. Translating gives CASAWTGNSYEQYF.

The chain links TRBV19 to TRBJ2-7; TRBD2 aligns across 12 bases. This CDR3 contains 15 residues. V shed 6 bases and J 1 base; nucleotides not matched to a gene: 4. Germline V lookup: CDR1 LNHDA, CDR2 SQIVND (reference sequence). The CDR3 nucleotides are TGTGCCAGTAGCCAACTAGCGGGGGGATCCTACGAGCAGTACTTC. As protein: CASSQLAGGSYEQYF.